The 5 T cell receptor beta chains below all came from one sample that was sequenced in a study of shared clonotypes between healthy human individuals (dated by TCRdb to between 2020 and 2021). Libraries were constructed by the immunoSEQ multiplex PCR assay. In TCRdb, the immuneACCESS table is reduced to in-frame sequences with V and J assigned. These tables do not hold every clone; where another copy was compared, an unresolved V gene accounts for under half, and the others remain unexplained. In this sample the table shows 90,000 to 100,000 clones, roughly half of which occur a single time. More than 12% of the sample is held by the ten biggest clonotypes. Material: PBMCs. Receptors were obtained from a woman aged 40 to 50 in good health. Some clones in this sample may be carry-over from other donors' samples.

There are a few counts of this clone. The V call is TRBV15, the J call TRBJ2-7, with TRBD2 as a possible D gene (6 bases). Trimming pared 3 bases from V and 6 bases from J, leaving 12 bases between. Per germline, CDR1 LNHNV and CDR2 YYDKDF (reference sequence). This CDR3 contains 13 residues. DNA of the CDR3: TGTGCCACCAGCAGGACGGGAGCGGGCGAGCAGTACTTC. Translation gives CATSRTGAGEQYF.

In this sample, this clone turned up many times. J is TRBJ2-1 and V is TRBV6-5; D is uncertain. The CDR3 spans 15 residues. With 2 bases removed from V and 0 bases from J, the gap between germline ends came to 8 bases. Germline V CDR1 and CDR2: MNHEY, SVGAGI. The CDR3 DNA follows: TGTGCCAGCAGTTACGCGGTCAGCTCCTACAATGAGCAGTTCTTC. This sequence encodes CASSYAVSSYNEQFF.

The CDR3 region has the DNA TGCGCCAGCAGCTCCGGGACTAGCGGCAATGAGCAGTTCTTC. Its translation is CASSSGTSGNEQFF. The chain recombines TRBV5-1 with TRBJ2-1; 11 positions match TRBD2. Germline CDR1 is SGHRS and CDR2 is YFSETQ. The CDR3 spans 14 residues. V trimming: 3 bases; J trimming: 6 bases; junction bases outside the gene matches: 2.

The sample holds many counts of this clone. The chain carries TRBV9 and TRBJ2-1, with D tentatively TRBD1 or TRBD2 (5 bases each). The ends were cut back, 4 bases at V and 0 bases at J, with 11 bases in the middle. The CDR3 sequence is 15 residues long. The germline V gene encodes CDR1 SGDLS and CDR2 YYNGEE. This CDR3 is CASSPGGGSYNEQFF. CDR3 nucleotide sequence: TGTGCCAGCAGCCCCGGTGGGGGCTCCTACAATGAGCAGTTCTTC. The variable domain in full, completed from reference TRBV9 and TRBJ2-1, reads DSGVTQTPKHLITATGQRVTLRCSPRSGDLSVYWYQQSLDQGLQFLIQYYNGEERAKGNILERFSAQQFPDLHSELNLSSLELGDSALYFCASSPGGGSYNEQFFGPGTRLTVL.

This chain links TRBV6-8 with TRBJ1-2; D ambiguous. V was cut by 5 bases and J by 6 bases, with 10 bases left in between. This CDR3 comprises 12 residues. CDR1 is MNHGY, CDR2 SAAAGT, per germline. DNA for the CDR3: TGTGCCAGCAGTGACCCTCCACATGGCTACACCTTC. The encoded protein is CASSDPPHGYTF.